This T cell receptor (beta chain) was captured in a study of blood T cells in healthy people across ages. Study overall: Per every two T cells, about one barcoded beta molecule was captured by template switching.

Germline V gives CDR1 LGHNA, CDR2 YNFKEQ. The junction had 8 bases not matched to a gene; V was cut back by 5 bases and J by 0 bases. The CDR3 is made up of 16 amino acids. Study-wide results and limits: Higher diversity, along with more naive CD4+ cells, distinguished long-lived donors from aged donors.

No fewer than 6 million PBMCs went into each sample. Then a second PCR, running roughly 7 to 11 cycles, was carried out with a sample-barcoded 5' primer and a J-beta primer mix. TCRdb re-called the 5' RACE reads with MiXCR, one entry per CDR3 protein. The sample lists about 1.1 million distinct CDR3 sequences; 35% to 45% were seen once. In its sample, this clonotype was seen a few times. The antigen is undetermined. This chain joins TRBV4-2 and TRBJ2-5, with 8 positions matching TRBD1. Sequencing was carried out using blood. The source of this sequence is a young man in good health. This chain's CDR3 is CASSNGQGAYQETQYF. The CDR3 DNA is TGTGCCAGCAGCAACGGACAGGGTGCTTACCAAGAGACCCAGTACTTC.